Listed here are 10 T cell receptor beta chains from one sample, sequenced in a study of T cells in women clearing cervical HPV infection listed by TCRdb under 2018. Library prep was done by the immunoSEQ multiplex PCR assay. The table was pulled from immuneACCESS by TCRdb, which kept in-frame rearrangements only. Such tables lose some clones; where checked, under half of the loss comes from unresolved V genes, and the rest has no known cause. This sample's table contains tens of thousands of clones. Roughly 10% of the sample rests with the top ten. Sequencing input: blood buffy coat. The receptor source for this set is a woman aged 18 to 75 with a cervical HPV16 infection that either progressed to CIN3+ or cleared (not recorded which).

As regards this clone: From the germline J gene comes the end of the CDR3, since the read stops 3 residues before it. The V gene is TRBV29-1, the J gene TRBJ2-4; a possible D gene is TRBD1 (5 bases). The CDR3 runs 16 residues. Trimming pared 5 bases from V and 1 base from J, leaving 18 bases between. Per germline, CDR1 SQVTM and CDR2 ANQGSEA. This chain's CDR3 is CSVIGSGQRAKNIQYF. Incomplete CDR3 DNA: TGCAGCGTTATCGGGTCAGGACAAAGGGCCAAAAACATT.

Notes on this clone: The CDR3 end is not reached by the read, which stops 3 residues before it; the germline J gene fills it in. The rearrangement joins TRBV7-2 to TRBJ2-7; 7 bases are a match to TRBD2. The V and J ends lost 5 bases and 5 bases, in that order; junction bases with no gene match: 12. The germline V gene encodes CDR1 SGHTA and CDR2 FQGNSA. This CDR3 has 15 amino acids. CDR3 sequence: CASSLSLTRGDEQYF. The CDR3 DNA, read in part, is TGTGCCAGCAGCCTGAGTCTGACTCGGGGGGACGAG.

With regard to this clone: With the read ending 3 residues before the CDR3 end, the germline J gene is used to fill in that end. This sequence joins TRBV18 and TRBJ1-4; tentatively, D is TRBD1 (6 bases). Germline lookup yields CDR1 KGHSH and CDR2 LQKENI. The V and J ends lost 2 bases and 2 bases respectively, with 9 bases between them. This CDR3 contains 15 residues. This chain's CDR3 is CASSPSGGTNEKLFF. Incomplete CDR3 DNA: TGTGCCAGCTCACCATCGGGGGGCACTAATGAAAAA.

CDR3 bases read: TGTGCCAGTAGTATGAACACCTACAATGAG. The encoded protein is CASSMNTYNE. In full, the CDR3 is CASSMNTYNEQFF. This chain joins TRBV19 and TRBJ2-1; D ambiguous. Read data end 3 residues before the CDR3 end; the end is taken from the germline J gene. The germline gives CDR1 LNHDA, CDR2 SQIVND (reference sequence). V dropped 3 bases and J dropped 2 bases, with 5 bases sitting between them. This CDR3 has 13 amino acids.

The CDR3 DNA, read in part, is TGTGCCAGCAGCTTAGAGGGCCAGAGCGGC. This gives the protein CASSLEGQSG. The full-length CDR3 reads as CASSLEGQSGYTF. This chain uses TRBV13 with TRBJ1-2; no clear D gene. With the read ending 3 residues before the CDR3 end, the germline J gene is used to fill in that end. Germline V lookup: CDR1 PRHDT, CDR2 FYEKMQ (reference sequence). This CDR3 has 13 amino acids.

Comment on this clone: The CDR3 end lies 3 residues beyond the end of the read and is filled in from the germline J gene. The chain has TRBV12-3 or TRBV12-4 and TRBJ1-6; 8 positions match TRBD1. The CDR3 is 16 residues long. The V and J ends lost 6 bases and 10 bases, in that order; junction bases with no gene match: 14. The CDR3 bases that were read are TGTGCCAGCAGCTCAAAGGCCCAGGGGGCTAGGTCACCC. This codes for CASSSKAQGARSP. The complete CDR3 sequence is CASSSKAQGARSPLHF.

Worth noting for this clone: The CDR3 is cut off 3 residues early in the read; its end comes from the germline J gene. J is TRBJ2-7 and V is TRBV20-1; 8 nucleotides agree with TRBD1. Unmatched junction bases numbered 9, after V lost 0 bases and J lost 2 bases. Germline CDR1 DFQATT, CDR2 SNEGSKA (reference sequence). The CDR3 covers 16 residues. The CDR3 bases that were read are TGCAGTGCTAGAGATCTTCGGGACAGGAGGACCTACGAG. Encoded protein: CSARDLRDRRTYE. The complete CDR3 sequence is CSARDLRDRRTYEQYF.

As for this clone: The CDR3 goes on 3 residues after the read ends, and that part is filled in from the germline J gene. V usage is TRBV7-8 and J usage is TRBJ2-5; TRBD2 matches 7 bases. The germline V gene has CDR1 SGHVS and CDR2 FQNEAQ. The CDR3 loop spans 15 amino acids. V lost 4 bases and J lost 2; bases outside the gene matches: 7. The CDR3 loop is CASSSIRGVQETQYF. The sequenced part of the CDR3 DNA is TGTGCCAGCAGCTCCATACGGGGGGTTCAAGAGACC.

As to this clone: The CDR3 end is not reached by the read, which stops 3 residues before it; the germline J gene fills it in. The chain is built from TRBV2 and TRBJ1-2; no firm D call. The germline CDR1 and CDR2 sequences are SNHLY and FYNNEI. V lost 4 bases and J lost 2, with 11 bases in between. This CDR3 spans 14 amino acids. CDR3 DNA, as far as it was read: TGTGCCAGCAGTGCCACTTTTCTGAACTATGGC. This encodes CASSATFLNYG. The CDR3 as a whole reads CASSATFLNYGYTF.

Turning to this clone: The CDR3 goes on 3 residues after the read ends, and that part is filled in from the germline J gene. The chain is built from TRBV7-9 and TRBJ2-2; no clear D. The V gene lost 2 bases and the J gene lost 3 bases, with 4 bases spanning the gap. The V gene's germline CDR1 is SEHNR and CDR2 FQNEAQ (reference sequence). This CDR3 region has 13 residues. The CDR3 protein is CASSLFDTGELFF. The CDR3 bases that were read are TGTGCCAGCAGCTTATTCGACACCGGGGAG.